The entry below gives a single TCR beta chain sequence along with its context. The antigen is undetermined. This specimen comes from a study of shared clonotypes between healthy human individuals. Study-level points and caveats: The study found lower generation probabilities in non-shared clonotypes than in those shared by all four donors. Naive CD4 clonotype sharing across four donors was 4.5% to 6%.

Measured with immunoSEQ multiplex PCR; TCRdb has only the in-frame clones, and not every one. The repertoire has millions of clones, about 92% of them found once; the top ten carry approximately 1.7%. Terminally differentiated effector memory CD45RA+ cells were excluded by CCR7 positive selection of CD45RO-negative cells. The V gene lost 2 bases and the J gene lost 2 bases, with 10 bases spanning the gap. The CDR3 spans 16 residues. CDR1 is LNHDA and CDR2 is SQIVND in the germline V gene (reference sequence). The sample comprised naive CD8+ T cells from PBMCs. The sequence came from a man aged 18 to 30 in good health. Some clones in this sample may be carry-over from other donors' samples. The chain is built from TRBV19 and TRBJ2-6; maybe TRBD1 (6 bases). This CDR3 is CASSITGLPGANVLTF. The CDR3 nucleotides read TGTGCCAGTAGTATAACAGGGCTCCCTGGGGCCAACGTCCTGACTTTC.